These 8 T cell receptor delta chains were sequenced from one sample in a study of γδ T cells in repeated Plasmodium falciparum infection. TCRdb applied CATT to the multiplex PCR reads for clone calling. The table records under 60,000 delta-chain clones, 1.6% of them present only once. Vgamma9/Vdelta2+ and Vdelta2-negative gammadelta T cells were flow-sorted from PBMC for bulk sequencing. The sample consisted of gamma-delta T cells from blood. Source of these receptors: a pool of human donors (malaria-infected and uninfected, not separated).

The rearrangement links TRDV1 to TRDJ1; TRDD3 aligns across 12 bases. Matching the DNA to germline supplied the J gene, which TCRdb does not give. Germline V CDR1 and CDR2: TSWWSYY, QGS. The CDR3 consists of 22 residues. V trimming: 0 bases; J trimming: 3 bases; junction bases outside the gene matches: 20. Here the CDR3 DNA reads TGTGCTCTTGGGGAACTTTGGGTTACTGGGGGATACCCGGACGAGGGCGCCGATAAACTCATCTTT. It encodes CALGELWVTGGYPDEGADKLIF.

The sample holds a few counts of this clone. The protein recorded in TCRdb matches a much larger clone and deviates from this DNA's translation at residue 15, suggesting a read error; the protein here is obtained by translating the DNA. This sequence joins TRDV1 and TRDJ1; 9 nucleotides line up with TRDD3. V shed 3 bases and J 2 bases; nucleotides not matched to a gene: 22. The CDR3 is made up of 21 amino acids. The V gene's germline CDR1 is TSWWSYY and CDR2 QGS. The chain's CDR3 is CALGEQAFNWLLGDPTDKLIF. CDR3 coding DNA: TGTGCTCTTGGGGAGCAGGCTTTCAATTGGCTGCTGGGGGATCCAACCGATAAACTCATCTTT.

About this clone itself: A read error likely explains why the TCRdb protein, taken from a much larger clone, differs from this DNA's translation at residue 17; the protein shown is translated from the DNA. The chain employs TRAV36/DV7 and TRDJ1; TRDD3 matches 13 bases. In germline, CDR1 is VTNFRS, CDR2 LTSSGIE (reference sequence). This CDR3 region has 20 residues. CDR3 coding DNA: TGTGCTGTTCGTTCCTCCCCTTACTGGGGGATACGGACCTACACCGATGAACTCATCTTT. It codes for CAVRSSPYWGIRTYTDELIF.

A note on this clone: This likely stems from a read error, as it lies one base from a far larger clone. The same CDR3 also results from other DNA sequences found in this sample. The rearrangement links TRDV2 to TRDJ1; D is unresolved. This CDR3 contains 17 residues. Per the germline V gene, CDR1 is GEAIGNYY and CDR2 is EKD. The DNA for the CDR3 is TGTGCCTGCGACACCGTCGGAACGGGGCCTTACACCGATAAACTCATCTTT. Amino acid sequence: CACDTVGTGPYTDKLIF.

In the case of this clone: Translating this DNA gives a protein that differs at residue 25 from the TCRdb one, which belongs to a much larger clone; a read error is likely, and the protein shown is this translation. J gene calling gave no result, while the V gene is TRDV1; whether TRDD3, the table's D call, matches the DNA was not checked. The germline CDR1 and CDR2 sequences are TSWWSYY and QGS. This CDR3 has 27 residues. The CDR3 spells CAFRPTDLPFSDCNCRGIHSATDKPIF. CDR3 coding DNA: TGTGCTTTCAGACCTACGGACCTCCCCTTCTCCGACTGCAACTGTCGGGGGATCCACAGTGCCACCGATAAACCCATCTTT.

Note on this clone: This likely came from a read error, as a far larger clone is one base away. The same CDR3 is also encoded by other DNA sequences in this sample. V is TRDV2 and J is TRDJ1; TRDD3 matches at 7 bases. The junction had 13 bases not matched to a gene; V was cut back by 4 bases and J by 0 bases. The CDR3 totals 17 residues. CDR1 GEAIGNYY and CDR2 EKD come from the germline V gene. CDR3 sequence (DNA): TGTGCCTGTGATACTCTGGGGGGACGGGTGTACACCGATAAACTCATCTTT. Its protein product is CACDTLGGRVYTDKLIF.

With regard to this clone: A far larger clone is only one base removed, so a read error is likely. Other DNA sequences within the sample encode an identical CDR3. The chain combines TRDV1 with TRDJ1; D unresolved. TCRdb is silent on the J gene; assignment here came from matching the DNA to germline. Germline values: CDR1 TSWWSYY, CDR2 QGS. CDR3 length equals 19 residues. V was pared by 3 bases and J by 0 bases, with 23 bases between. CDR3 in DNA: TGTGCTCTTGGGGAGCTACCCGAACCGGGGTCCGGGTACACCGATAAACTCATCTTT. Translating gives CALGELPEPGSGYTDKLIF.

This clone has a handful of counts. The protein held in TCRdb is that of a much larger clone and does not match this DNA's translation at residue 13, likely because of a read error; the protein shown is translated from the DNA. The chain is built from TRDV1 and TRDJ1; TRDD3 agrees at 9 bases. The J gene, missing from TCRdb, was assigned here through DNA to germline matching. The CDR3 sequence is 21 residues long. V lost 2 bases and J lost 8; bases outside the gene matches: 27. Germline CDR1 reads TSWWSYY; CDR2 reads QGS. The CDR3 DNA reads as TGTGCTCTTGGGGAAACCTTAAAATTCACGGGGTACCGGGGGATACTGGGGAAACTCATCTTT. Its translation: CALGETLKFTGYRGILGKLIF.